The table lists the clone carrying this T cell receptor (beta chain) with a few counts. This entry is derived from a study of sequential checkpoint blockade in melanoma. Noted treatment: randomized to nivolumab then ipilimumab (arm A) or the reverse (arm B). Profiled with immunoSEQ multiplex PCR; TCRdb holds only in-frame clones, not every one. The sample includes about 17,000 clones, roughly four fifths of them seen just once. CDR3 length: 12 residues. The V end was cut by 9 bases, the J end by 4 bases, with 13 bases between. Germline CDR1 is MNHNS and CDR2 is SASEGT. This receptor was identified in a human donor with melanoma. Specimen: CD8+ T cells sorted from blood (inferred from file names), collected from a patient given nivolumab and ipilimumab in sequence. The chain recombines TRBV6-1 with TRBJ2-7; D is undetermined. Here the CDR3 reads CASSDGFYEQYF. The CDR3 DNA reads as TGTGCCAGTTCTGACGGGTTTTACGAGCAGTACTTC.